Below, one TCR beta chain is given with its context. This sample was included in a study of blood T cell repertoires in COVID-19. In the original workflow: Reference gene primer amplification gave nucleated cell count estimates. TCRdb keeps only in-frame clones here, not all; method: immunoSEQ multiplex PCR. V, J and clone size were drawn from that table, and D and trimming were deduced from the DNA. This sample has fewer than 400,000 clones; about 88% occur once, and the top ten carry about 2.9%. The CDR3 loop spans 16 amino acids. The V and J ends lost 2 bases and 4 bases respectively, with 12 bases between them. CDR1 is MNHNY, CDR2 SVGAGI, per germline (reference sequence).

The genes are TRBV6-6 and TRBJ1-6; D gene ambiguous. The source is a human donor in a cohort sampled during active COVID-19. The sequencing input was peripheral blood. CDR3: CASSYLGLRYNSPLHF. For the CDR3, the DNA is TGTGCCAGCAGTTACCTTGGGCTCAGATATAATTCACCCCTCCACTTT.